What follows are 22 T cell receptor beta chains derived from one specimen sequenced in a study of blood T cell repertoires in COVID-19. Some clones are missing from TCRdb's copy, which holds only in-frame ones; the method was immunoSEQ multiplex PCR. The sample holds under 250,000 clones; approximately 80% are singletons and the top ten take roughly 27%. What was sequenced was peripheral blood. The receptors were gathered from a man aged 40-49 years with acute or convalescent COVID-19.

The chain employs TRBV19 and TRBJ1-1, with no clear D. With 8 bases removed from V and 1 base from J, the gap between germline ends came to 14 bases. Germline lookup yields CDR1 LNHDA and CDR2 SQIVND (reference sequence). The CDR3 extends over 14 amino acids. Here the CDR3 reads CASGNKQWNTEAFF. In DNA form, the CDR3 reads TGTGCCAGTGGAAATAAACAGTGGAACACTGAAGCTTTCTTT.

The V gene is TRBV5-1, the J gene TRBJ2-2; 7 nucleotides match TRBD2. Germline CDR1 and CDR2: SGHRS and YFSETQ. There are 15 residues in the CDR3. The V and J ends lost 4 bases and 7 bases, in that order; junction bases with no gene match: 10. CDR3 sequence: CASSPFGTMSGELFF. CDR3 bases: TGCGCCAGCAGCCCATTCGGGACTATGAGCGGGGAGCTGTTTTTT. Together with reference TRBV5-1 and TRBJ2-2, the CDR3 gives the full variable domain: KAGVTQTPRYLIKTRGQQVTLSCSPISGHRSVSWYQQTPGQGLQFLFEYFSETQRNKGNFPGRFSGRQFSNSRSEMNVSTLELGDSALYLCASSPFGTMSGELFFGEGSRLTVL.

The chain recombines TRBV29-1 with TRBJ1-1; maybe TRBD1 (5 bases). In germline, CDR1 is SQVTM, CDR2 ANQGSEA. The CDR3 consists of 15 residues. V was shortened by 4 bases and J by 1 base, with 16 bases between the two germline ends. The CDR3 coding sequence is TGCAGCGTTGTTGGACATTGGGGAAAGAACACTGAAGCTTTCTTT. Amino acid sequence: CSVVGHWGKNTEAFF. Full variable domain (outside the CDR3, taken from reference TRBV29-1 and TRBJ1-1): SAVISQKPSRDICQRGTSLTIQCQVDSQVTMMFWYRQQPGQSLTLIATANQGSEATYESGFVIDKFPISRPNLTFSTLTVSNMSPEDSSIYLCSVVGHWGKNTEAFFGQGTRLTVV.

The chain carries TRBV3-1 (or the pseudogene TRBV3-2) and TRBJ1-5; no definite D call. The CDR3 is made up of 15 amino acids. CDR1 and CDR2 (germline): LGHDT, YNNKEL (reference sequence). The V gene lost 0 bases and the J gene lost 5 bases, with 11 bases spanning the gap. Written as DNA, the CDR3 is TGTGCCAGCAGCCAAGATTGGAGAGCGGATCAGCCCCAGCATTTT. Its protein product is CASSQDWRADQPQHF.

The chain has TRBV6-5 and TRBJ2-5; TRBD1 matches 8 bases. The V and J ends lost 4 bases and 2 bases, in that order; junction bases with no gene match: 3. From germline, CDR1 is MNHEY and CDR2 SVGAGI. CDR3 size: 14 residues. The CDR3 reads CASSFYRGQETQYF. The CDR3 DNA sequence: TGTGCCAGCAGTTTCTACAGGGGGCAAGAGACCCAGTACTTC.

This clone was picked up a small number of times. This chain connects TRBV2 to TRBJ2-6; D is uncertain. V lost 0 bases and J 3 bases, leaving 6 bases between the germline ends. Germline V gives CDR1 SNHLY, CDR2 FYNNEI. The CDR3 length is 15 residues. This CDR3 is CASSEALLGANVLTF. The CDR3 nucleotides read TGTGCCAGCAGTGAAGCCCTACTTGGGGCCAACGTCCTGACTTTC.

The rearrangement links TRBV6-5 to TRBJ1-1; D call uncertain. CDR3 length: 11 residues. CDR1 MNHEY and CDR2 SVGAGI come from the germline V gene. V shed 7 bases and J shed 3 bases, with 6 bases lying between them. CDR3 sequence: CASNRDTEAFF. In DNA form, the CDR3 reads TGTGCCAGCAACCGGGACACTGAAGCTTTCTTT.

The CDR3 nucleotides are TGCAGCGTTGGACCCGGGACAGAAGAGACCCAGTACTTC. It translates to CSVGPGTEETQYF. The gene calls are TRBV29-1 and TRBJ2-5; TRBD1 aligns across 7 bases. The germline V gene encodes CDR1 SQVTM and CDR2 ANQGSEA. With 4 bases clipped from V and 3 bases from J, the junction kept 5 bases outside the gene matches. This CDR3 contains 13 residues. The complete variable domain, with remaining parts taken from reference TRBV29-1 and TRBJ2-5, reads SAVISQKPSRDICQRGTSLTIQCQVDSQVTMMFWYRQQPGQSLTLIATANQGSEATYESGFVIDKFPISRPNLTFSTLTVSNMSPEDSSIYLCSVGPGTEETQYFGPGTRLLVL.

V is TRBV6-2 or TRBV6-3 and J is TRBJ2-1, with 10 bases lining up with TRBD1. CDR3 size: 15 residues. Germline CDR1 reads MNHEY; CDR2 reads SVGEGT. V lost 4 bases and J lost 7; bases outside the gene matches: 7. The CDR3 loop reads CASSWGTGVGNEQFF. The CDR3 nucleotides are TGTGCCAGCAGTTGGGGGACAGGGGTGGGTAATGAGCAGTTCTTC.

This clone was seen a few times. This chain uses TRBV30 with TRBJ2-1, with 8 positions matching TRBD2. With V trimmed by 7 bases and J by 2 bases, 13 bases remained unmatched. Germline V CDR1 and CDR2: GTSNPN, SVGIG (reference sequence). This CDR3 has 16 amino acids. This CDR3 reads CALASTGGAPYNEQFF. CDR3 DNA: TGTGCCTTGGCCAGCACGGGAGGGGCCCCCTACAATGAGCAGTTCTTC.

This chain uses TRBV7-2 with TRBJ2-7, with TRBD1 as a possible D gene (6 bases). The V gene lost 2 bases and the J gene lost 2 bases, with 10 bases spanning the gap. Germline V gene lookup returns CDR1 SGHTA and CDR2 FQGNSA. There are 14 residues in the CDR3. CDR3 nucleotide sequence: TGTGCCAGCAGCTTAACCGGACAGCCCTACGAGCAGTACTTC. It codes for CASSLTGQPYEQYF. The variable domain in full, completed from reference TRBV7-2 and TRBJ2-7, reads GAGVSQSPSNKVTEKGKDVELRCDPISGHTALYWYRQSLGQGLEFLIYFQGNSAPDKSGLPSDRFSAERTGGSVSTLTIQRTQQEDSAVYLCASSLTGQPYEQYFGPGTRLTVT.

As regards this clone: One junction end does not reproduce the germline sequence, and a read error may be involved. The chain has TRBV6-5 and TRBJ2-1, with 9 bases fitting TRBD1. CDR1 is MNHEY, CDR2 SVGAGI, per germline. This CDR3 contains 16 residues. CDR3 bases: TGTGCCAGCAGTTACTACGGGACAGGGTCCTTCAATGAGCAGTTCTTC. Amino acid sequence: CASSYYGTGSFNEQFF.

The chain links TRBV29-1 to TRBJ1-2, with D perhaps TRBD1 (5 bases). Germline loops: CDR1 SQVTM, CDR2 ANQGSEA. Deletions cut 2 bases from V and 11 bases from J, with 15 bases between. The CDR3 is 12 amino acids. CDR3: CSVEQGSALYTF. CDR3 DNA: TGCAGCGTTGAACAGGGTTCGGCTCTTTACACCTTC. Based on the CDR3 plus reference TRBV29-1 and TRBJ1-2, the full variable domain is SAVISQKPSRDICQRGTSLTIQCQVDSQVTMMFWYRQQPGQSLTLIATANQGSEATYESGFVIDKFPISRPNLTFSTLTVSNMSPEDSSIYLCSVEQGSALYTFGSGTRLTVV.

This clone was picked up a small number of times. As DNA, the CDR3 is TGTGCCAGCAGTTTATCGCGACAGCCCTACGAGCAGTACTTC. The encoded protein is CASSLSRQPYEQYF. This chain connects TRBV27 to TRBJ2-7; a weak D match, TRBD1 (5 bases). This CDR3 spans 14 amino acids. Germline CDR1 MNHEY, CDR2 SMNVEV (reference sequence). V was shortened by 0 bases and J by 2 bases, with 8 bases between the two germline ends.

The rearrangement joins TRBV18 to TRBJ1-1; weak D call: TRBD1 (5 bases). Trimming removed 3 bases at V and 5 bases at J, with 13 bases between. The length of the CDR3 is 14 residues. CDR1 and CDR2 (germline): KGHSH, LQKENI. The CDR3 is CASSPLDRGTEAFF. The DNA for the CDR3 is TGTGCCAGCTCACCCTTGGACCGGGGGACTGAAGCTTTCTTT.

CDR3 DNA: TGTGCCAGCACCCCCTCTGGCCACTACGAGCAGTACTTC. Amino acid sequence: CASTPSGHYEQYF. The chain joins TRBV11-2 to TRBJ2-7; D not certain. The CDR3 is 13 amino acids. Germline V gene lookup returns CDR1 SGHAT and CDR2 FQNNGV. Trimming took 7 bases from V and 3 from J, leaving 13 bases between them.

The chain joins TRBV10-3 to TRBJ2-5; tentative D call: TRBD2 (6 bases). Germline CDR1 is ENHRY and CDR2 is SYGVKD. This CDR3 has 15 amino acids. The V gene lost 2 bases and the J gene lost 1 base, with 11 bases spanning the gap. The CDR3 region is CAISEPAAGQETQYF. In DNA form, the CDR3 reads TGTGCCATCAGTGAGCCAGCAGCGGGCCAAGAGACCCAGTACTTC.

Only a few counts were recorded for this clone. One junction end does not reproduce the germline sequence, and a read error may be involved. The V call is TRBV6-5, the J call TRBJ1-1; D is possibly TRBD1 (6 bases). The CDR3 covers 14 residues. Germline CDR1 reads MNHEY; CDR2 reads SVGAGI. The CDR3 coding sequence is TGTGCCAGCAATTACGGGGGCATGAACACTGAAGCTTTCTTT. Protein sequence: CASNYGGMNTEAFF.

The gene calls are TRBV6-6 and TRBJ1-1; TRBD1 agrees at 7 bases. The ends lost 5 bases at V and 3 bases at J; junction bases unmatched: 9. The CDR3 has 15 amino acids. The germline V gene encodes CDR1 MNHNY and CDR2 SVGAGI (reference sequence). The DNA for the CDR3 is TGTGCCAGCAGTCACCGACAGGGCTCGGACACTGAAGCTTTCTTT. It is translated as CASSHRQGSDTEAFF.

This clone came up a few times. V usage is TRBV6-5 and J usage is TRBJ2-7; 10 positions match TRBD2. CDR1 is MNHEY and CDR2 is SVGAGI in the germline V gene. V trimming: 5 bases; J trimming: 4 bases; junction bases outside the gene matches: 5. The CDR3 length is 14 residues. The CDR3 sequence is CASSQREGPYEQYF. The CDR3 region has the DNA TGTGCCAGCAGTCAGCGGGAGGGCCCTTACGAGCAGTACTTC.

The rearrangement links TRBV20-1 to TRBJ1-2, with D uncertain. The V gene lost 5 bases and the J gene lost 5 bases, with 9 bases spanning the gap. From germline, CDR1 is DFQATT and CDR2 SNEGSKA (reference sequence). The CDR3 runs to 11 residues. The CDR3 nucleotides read TGCAGTGCTTTCGTCCGGTATGGCTACACCTTC. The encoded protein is CSAFVRYGYTF.

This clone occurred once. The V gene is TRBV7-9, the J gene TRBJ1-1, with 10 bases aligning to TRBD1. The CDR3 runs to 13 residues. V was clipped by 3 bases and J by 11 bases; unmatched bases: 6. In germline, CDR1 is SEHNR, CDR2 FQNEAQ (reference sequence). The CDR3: CASSFGGTGDAFF. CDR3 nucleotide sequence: TGTGCCAGCAGCTTTGGAGGGACAGGGGATGCTTTCTTT.